This T cell receptor beta chain is from a study of regulatory T cells in long-lasting Graves disease. Whole-study results and caveats: Persistent Graves' patients showed reduced TCR diversity versus newly diagnosed patients. Persistent disease preferred TRBV28, TRBJ1-2 and TRBJ2-5.

Arm-PCR of CDR3 regions and iRepertoire HTBI primers were the basis on which TCR beta libraries were built. Each CDR3 protein is one row after TCRdb ran MiXCR on the multiplex PCR reads. The sample carries hundreds of thousands of distinct CDR3 sequences, roughly 15% recorded once. This clonotype was detected only a few times. The target antigen is unknown. Germline CDR1 SGHNT, CDR2 YYREEE (reference sequence). V dropped 5 bases and J dropped 8; count of bases not matched to a gene: 13. This CDR3 has 15 residues. Time point: newly diagnosed GD, antithyroid drugs for less than 3 months. Extracted PBMC RNA gave rise to the TCR library. This sample was shared with a second study, whose subject was T cells in Graves' hyperthyroidism and ophthalmopathy. According to that study: Patients were excluded because of uncontrolled infection, other autoimmune disease, pregnancy or lactation. Carried out on the TCR CDR3, a first-round RT-PCR used the HTBI primer set.

V and J are TRBV5-4 and TRBJ2-3; TRBD1 matches at 8 bases. This receptor was taken from a woman aged 35 to 59 with Graves disease. The specimen comprised peripheral blood mononuclear cells (PBMCs), sampled at new diagnosis, from a patient treated with antithyroid drugs. CDR3 coding DNA: TGTGCCAGCAGTTCTCCCCTGACAGGGGTCATTACGCAGTATTTT. Translated: CASSSPLTGVITQYF.